Reported below is one TCR beta chain. Its target is not known. Germline V gene sequence: CDR1 MDHEN, CDR2 SYDVKM. With 4 bases clipped from V and 2 bases from J, the junction kept 5 bases outside the gene matches. This CDR3 is built from 14 residues. This specimen comes from a study of cytomegalovirus exposure and HLA in healthy donors. General study results and limits: TCR beta chains numbering under 200 were designated cytomegalovirus-associated. Fewer N-insertions than the approximately 700-donor mean were reportedly shown by an Asian-associated ancestry cluster in a later analysis.

Vbeta (60) and Jbeta (13) primers were used in the PCR. Authors' processing steps: Some 10 million of the approximately 80 million unique TCR beta chains counted in a later analysis were shared. Sequencing was performed with immunoSEQ multiplex PCR; in TCRdb, only in-frame clones are kept and a portion is missing. The DNA gave D and trimming, while V, J and clone size come from that table. The table records about 150,000 clones, roughly 75% of them present only once. Sequencing used PBMCs. This sequence joins TRBV28 and TRBJ2-7, with 7 bases lining up with TRBD1. The TCR was taken from a man between 18 and 35 years old in good health and CMV-seronegative. CDR3 residues: CASSSGQPPYEQYF. For the CDR3, the DNA is TGTGCCAGCAGTTCGGGACAGCCTCCCTACGAGCAGTACTTC.